The source of this TCR beta chain is a study of CD8 T cells in Susac syndrome. It was with random hexamers that about 0.45 to 1 ug RNA was reverse transcribed. The amplification used immunoSEQ multiplex PCR on TCR beta CDR3; it spanned 54 Vbeta and 13 Jbeta. TCRdb called the immunoSEQ multiplex PCR reads again in MiXCR, with one record for every CDR3 protein. Of about 71,000 distinct CDR3 sequences listed, around 96% are singletons. The specimen was CD4+ T cells from PBMCs. The receptor was derived from a human donor with multiple sclerosis.

The CDR3 sequence is CASSPYGQSVETQYF. In DNA, the CDR3 is TGTGCCAGCAGCCCCTACGGGCAGTCAGTAGAGACCCAGTACTTC. The genes are TRBV11-2 and TRBJ2-5; D not certain. This CDR3 contains 15 residues. Trimming cost V 5 bases and J 4 bases, with 17 bases left between them. Germline values: CDR1 SGHAT, CDR2 FQNNGV.